Listed below are T cell receptor beta chains from one sample, sequenced in a study of blood T cell repertoires in COVID-19. The protocol was immunoSEQ multiplex PCR, while the TCRdb copy is restricted to in-frame clones and leaves out a portion. Of 300,000 to 400,000 clones in the sample, around 86% were seen once. The sequenced sample was peripheral blood. Receptors were obtained from a man aged 45-65 years with active or convalescent COVID-19. The CDR3 runs from the conserved cysteine through the conserved F or W. Each record gives: D gene, J gene, V gene, clone size, CDR3 DNA, CDR3 protein. D genes are given only for firm matches. Only part of the rows carry a size: once, few, many, or a class if the clone is expanded.

TRBD1	TRBJ1-2	TRBV7-9	-	TGTGCCAGCAGCTTAGGGGTCGCGGCAGGGGGACGGTATGGCTACACCTTC	CASSLGVAAGGRYGYTF
-	TRBJ1-2	TRBV4-3	-	TGCGCCAGCAGCCAAGAAATTTCCATCTATGGCTACACCTTC	CASSQEISIYGYTF
TRBD2	TRBJ2-7	TRBV28	-	TGTGCCAGCAGTTTAACGGGGGGGAGCTCCTACGAGCAGTACTTC	CASSLTGGSSYEQYF
-	TRBJ1-1	TRBV2	-	TGTGCCAGCAGTGACAGGGATTGGGCCACTGAAGCTTTCTTT	CASSDRDWATEAFF
TRBD1	TRBJ1-6	TRBV30	-	TGTGCCTGGAGTGTACCGGGACAGGGGAATTCACCCCTCCACTTT	CAWSVPGQGNSPLHF
-	TRBJ1-4	TRBV28	-	TGTGCCAGCAGTCGATATGAGGGGGCTAATGAAAAACTGTTTTTT	CASSRYEGANEKLFF
TRBD1	TRBJ1-1	TRBV6-6	-	TGTGCCAGCAGTTACCCCCGGGACAGGACGAACACTGAAGCTTTCTTT	CASSYPRDRTNTEAFF
-	TRBJ2-5	TRBV7-9	once	TGTGCCAGCAGCCCAGAGGGACTCTCCCAAGAGACCCAGTACTTC	CASSPEGLSQETQYF
-	TRBJ1-1	TRBV27	-	TGTGCCAGCAGTTTATCATTGGCTAACACTGAAGCTTTCTTT	CASSLSLANTEAFF
-	TRBJ1-2	TRBV4-2	-	TGTGCCAGCAGCCAAGATCAGAGGGACTATGGCTACACCTTC	CASSQDQRDYGYTF
TRBD1	TRBJ1-5	TRBV6-2/TRBV6-3	-	TGTGCCAGCAGTTTCGACAGGGGAATAAGCAATCAGCCCCAGCATTTT	CASSFDRGISNQPQHF
TRBD2	TRBJ2-5	TRBV28	-	TGTGCCAGCAGTTTTGGGACTAGCGGGGGCGAGACCCAGTACTTC	CASSFGTSGGETQYF
-	TRBJ2-7	TRBV6-5	-	TGTGCCAGCAGCAAGACAGGTCCGGGGGAGCAGTACTTC	CASSKTGPGEQYF
TRBD1	TRBJ1-5	TRBV2	-	TGTGCCAGCAGTGACCTACCGGGACAGGTAAAGGTGCAGCCCCAGCATTTT	CASSDLPGQVKVQPQHF
TRBD1	TRBJ2-7	TRBV5-1	-	TGCGCCAGCAGCCGTGGGACAGACCACTACGAGCAGTACTTC	CASSRGTDHYEQYF
-	TRBJ2-2	TRBV6-6	-	TGTGCCAGCCGCTACGGGGGATTGGCCGGGGAGCTGTTTTTT	CASRYGGLAGELFF
TRBD1	TRBJ1-1	TRBV19	-	TGTGCCAGTAGTATCTGGGGACAGGGTGAAGCTTTCTTT	CASSIWGQGEAFF
-	TRBJ2-5	TRBV6-5	once	TGTGCCAGCAGTTACCCCTCTACAGGGAATGGCGAGACCCAGTACTTC	CASSYPSTGNGETQYF
-	TRBJ2-3	TRBV9	-	TGTGCCAGCAGCGTATCCCCAGCGGTGAACACAGATACGCAGTATTTT	CASSVSPAVNTDTQYF
TRBD1	TRBJ2-3	TRBV29-1	-	TGCAGCGTTGAATTCGGGACAGGGAGCACAGATACGCAGTATTTT	CSVEFGTGSTDTQYF
-	TRBJ1-1	TRBV6-6	-	TGTGCCAGCAGTTACTCACAGGGAAGGACGGTTGAAGCTTTCTTT	CASSYSQGRTVEAFF
-	TRBJ2-7	TRBV27	-	TGTGCCAGCAGTCCAGGCAGGGGTTACCCCTACGAGCAGTACTTC	CASSPGRGYPYEQYF
TRBD1	TRBJ1-1	TRBV29-1	-	TGCAGCGTTAACTCTCAGGGGGACACTGAAGCTTTCTTT	CSVNSQGDTEAFF
-	TRBJ1-1	TRBV6-2/TRBV6-3	-	TGTGCCAGCAGTTACAACAGGGCGGTTGGGACTGAAGCTTTCTTT	CASSYNRAVGTEAFF
TRBD1	TRBJ2-1	TRBV24-1	-	TGTGCCACCAGTGCTCCTAACAGGGGGCGTTACAATGAGCAGTTCTTC	CATSAPNRGRYNEQFF
-	TRBJ1-4	TRBV5-5	-	TGTGCCAGCAGTTTAGACGGAGCCCCCTATGAAAAACTGTTTTTT	CASSLDGAPYEKLFF
TRBD1	TRBJ1-2	TRBV4-2	-	TGTGCCAGCAGCCAAGATCCGAACGACAGGGGTAATGGCTACACCTTC	CASSQDPNDRGNGYTF
-	TRBJ1-4	TRBV30	few	TGTGCCTGGAGTCGACAGTATAATGAAAAACTGTTTTTT	CAWSRQYNEKLFF
-	TRBJ2-3	TRBV19	-	TGTGCCAGTAGTTTTTTTAAAGCTCCGGTCAGCACAGATACGCAGTATTTT	CASSFFKAPVSTDTQYF
-	TRBJ1-6	TRBV2	-	TGTGCCAGCACCCCGGGGTCCTATAATTCACCCCTCCACTTT	CASTPGSYNSPLHF
TRBD1	TRBJ1-6	TRBV6-1	-	TGTGCCAGCAGTGAAGCAACGACAGGGCTTCGGTCACCCCTCCACTTT	CASSEATTGLRSPLHF
-	TRBJ2-1	TRBV6-5	-	TGTGCCAGCCGGGGGGCAGGTTACAATGAGCAGTTCTTC	CASRGAGYNEQFF
-	TRBJ1-5	TRBV24-1	-	TGTGCCACCAGCCGGGACACCAATCAGCCCCAGCATTTT	CATSRDTNQPQHF
TRBD1	TRBJ2-1	TRBV3-1/TRBV3-2	-	TGTGCCAGCAGCCAAGATCTTACAGGGGGAGGCTCCTACAATGAGCAGTTCTTC	CASSQDLTGGGSYNEQFF
TRBD2	TRBJ2-5	TRBV5-1	-	TGCGCCAGCAGCCCAATAGCGGGAGGGCCACAAGAGACCCAGTACTTC	CASSPIAGGPQETQYF
TRBD2	TRBJ2-7	TRBV11-2	-	TGTGCCAGCAGCCTTAGCGGGAGGCCCTACGAGCAGTACTTC	CASSLSGRPYEQYF
-	TRBJ1-2	TRBV6-2/TRBV6-3	-	TGTGCCAGCAGTTCCATCCGAACCGTCCGAAGGACTTTCTATGGCTACACCTTC	CASSSIRTVRRTFYGYTF
-	TRBJ1-5	TRBV27	-	TGTGCCAGCAGAAGGGGGAATCAGCCCCAGCATTTT	CASRRGNQPQHF
TRBD1	TRBJ2-2	TRBV18	-	TGTGCCAGCTCACTACGAACAGGGGGCGACACCGGGGAGCTGTTTTTT	CASSLRTGGDTGELFF
TRBD1	TRBJ2-7	TRBV25-1	few	TGTGCCAGCAGTGCGTACCGAACCGGGACAGGGTACTCCTACGAGCAGTACTTC	CASSAYRTGTGYSYEQYF
TRBD1	TRBJ1-4	TRBV7-9	-	TGTGCCAGCCACAGGGGGACTGCAACTAATGAAAAACTGTTTTTT	CASHRGTATNEKLFF
-	TRBJ2-4	TRBV5-1	-	TGCGCCAGCAGCTTGGGAGATAACGGAAACATTCAGTACTTC	CASSLGDNGNIQYF
-	TRBJ2-7	TRBV6-4	-	TGTGCCAGCAGTGTCTCGAAGCCCTCCTACGAGCAGTACTTC	CASSVSKPSYEQYF
-	TRBJ2-2	TRBV19	-	TGTGCCAGCGCTCCGGGACACTCTTTCTCCGGGGAGCTGTTTTTT	CASAPGHSFSGELFF
-	TRBJ1-2	TRBV10-3	-	TGTGCCATCAGCCTTACAGGGAACGATGGCTACACCTTC	CAISLTGNDGYTF
-	TRBJ2-7	TRBV18	-	TGTGCCAGCTCCGTGGCCACCCCTCCGGGGGAGCAGTACTTC	CASSVATPPGEQYF
-	TRBJ1-3	TRBV7-8	-	TGTGCCAGCAGCTTACAGGTCTCTGGAAACACCATATATTTT	CASSLQVSGNTIYF
TRBD1	TRBJ1-3	TRBV7-9	-	TGTGCCAGCAGCGGTCGACAGGGAGCGAGAGGAAACACCATATATTTT	CASSGRQGARGNTIYF
-	TRBJ2-5	TRBV5-1	-	TGCGCCAGCAGCTTGTCACAAGAGACCCAGTACTTC	CASSLSQETQYF
-	TRBJ1-6	TRBV11-2	-	TGTGCCAGCAGCTTACAGAATTCACCCCTCCACTTT	CASSLQNSPLHF
-	TRBJ2-7	TRBV6-2/TRBV6-3	-	TGTGCCAGCAGTGTCCTGGGAGAAGCGGACTACGAGCAGTACTTC	CASSVLGEADYEQYF
TRBD2	TRBJ2-1	TRBV2	-	TGTGCCAGCAGTGACCCGCGGAAAAGGGTGACTAGCGGATACAATGAGCAGTTCTTC	CASSDPRKRVTSGYNEQFF
-	TRBJ2-1	TRBV24-1	-	TGTGCCACCAGTGATTTGGGACTATACGGGGATGAGCAGTTCTTC	CATSDLGLYGDEQFF
-	TRBJ1-5	TRBV6-2/TRBV6-3	-	TGTGCCAGCAGTTGGGGGACAAATGGTCAGCCCCAGCATTTT	CASSWGTNGQPQHF